This record covers a single T cell receptor beta chain. Germline V lookup: CDR1 SGHDN, CDR2 FVKESK. The CDR3 covers 16 residues. The V gene lost 8 bases and the J gene lost 0 bases, with 16 bases spanning the gap. These data come from a study of blood T cell repertoires in COVID-19. The method was immunoSEQ multiplex PCR; TCRdb's version includes in-frame clones alone and lacks a portion of them. The data show 110,000 to 150,000 clones, approximately 80% seen once. This receptor was identified in a man in his sixties with active or convalescent COVID-19. Source material: peripheral blood. This chain joins TRBV14 and TRBJ2-2; D might be TRBD2 (6 bases). The CDR3 nucleotides are TGTGCCAGCGGGGGGAAAGGACTATCGAACACCGGGGAGCTGTTTTTT. It yields the protein CASGGKGLSNTGELFF.